This T cell receptor (beta chain) was identified in a study of T-cell memory formation after mild COVID-19. This clonotype came up a few times. What it binds is not known. Germline values: CDR1 SGHTA, CDR2 FQGNSA. The CDR3 consists of 13 residues. Trimming left V 1 base short and J 6 bases short, with 10 bases between. TCRdb fed the 5' RACE reads into MiXCR, producing one record per CDR3 protein. The sample gives 350,000 to 400,000 distinct CDR3 sequences, over 20% of which show up once; approximately 12% is in the top ten. General study results and limits: A second wave of clones peaked on day 37, and their SARS-CoV-2 specificity went unconfirmed. Most CD4+ clones that shrank were in CM and EM, while CD8+ ones turned up in EMRA.

The clonotype comes from an adult woman who had mild COVID-19 (a few samples of this study predate the infection). Cell type and time point are not known. The rearrangement links TRBV7-2 to TRBJ2-7; D possibly matches TRBD1 or TRBD2 (5 bases each). Sequenced: PBMCs or a T cell subset sorted from them (not recorded which). CDR3 sequence reads: CASSLDRRSEQYF. The CDR3 nucleotides are TGTGCCAGCAGCTTAGACAGGAGGAGCGAGCAGTACTTC.